This TCR beta chain was recorded in a study of blood T cell repertoires in COVID-19 (dated by TCRdb to 2019 to 2021). Regarding the complete study: Collaborator samples came from the United States, Italy and Spain and covered acute and convalescent phases of COVID-19. The prospective study material was composed of cDNA or gDNA derived from T cells, B-cell-depleted T cells, or PBMCs. Subjects who had been exposed to COVID-19, were actively infected with it, or had recovered from it provided the deeply sampled blood TCRbeta repertoires that made up the dataset. The repertoires were released in a freely available public database meant as a resource for research on the immune response to SARS-CoV-2. The samples were drawn from two sources: the first 160 participants of the ongoing ImmuneRACE study, and fewer than 1,500 subjects contributed by 6 global collaborators. A de-identified subject ID, COVID-19 status, age in years and sex were almost always included in the sample metadata. HLA class I and class II types, where available, came from metadata supplied by the sample provider rather than from assay-based typing. The paper as a whole reports these results and caveats: The amount of clinical and demographic metadata varied by source and participant and was provided uncurated.

Each collaborating institution followed its own protocols to collect whole blood in K2EDTA tubes. For TCRbeta analysis, collaborator samples were shipped as frozen whole blood, as isolated PBMCs, or as DNA extracted from either sample type. V is clipped by 1 base and J by 8 bases, and the sequence between their germline boundaries is 15 bases long. The CDR3, cysteine through phenylalanine, is 15 amino acids long. The only DNA kept is the CDR3, 45 bases in frame from the first base. The CDR1 and CDR2 encoded by the germline V gene are KGHSH and LQKENI. Points on this clone: What this receptor recognizes is not known. No base qualities exist here, and no much larger clone lies one base off it.

TCRbeta CDR3 regions were amplified from genomic DNA using the immunoSEQ Assay, a bias-controlled multiplex PCR. In the source study's methods: Within the assay, amplification of reference gene primers was used to estimate how many nucleated cells each sample contained. Sequence reads were collapsed and filtered to measure the absolute abundance of every unique TCRbeta CDR3 rearrangement. For each sample, productive Simpson clonality was calculated as the square root of Simpson's diversity index across productive rearrangements. Imported from immuneACCESS, the table was reduced by TCRdb to in-frame sequences with V and J called. These copies leave out some clones; in studies compared against another copy, an unresolved V gene accounts for under half, and the cause of the remainder is not known. V, J and clone size reflect that table, while D and trimming were determined from the DNA. Here the sample has under 70,000 clones; about nine tenths occur a single time. The ten largest clones add up to approximately 10% of the sample.

The material sequenced was peripheral blood. The V and J segments used are TRBV18 and TRBJ2-1; no D gene can be assigned with confidence. This clonotype originated in a woman aged 18-29 years with acute or convalescent COVID-19. The sequenced DNA is TGTGCCAGCTCACCACAGTGGGCCAGGATGGATGAGCAGTTCTTC. Its translation is CASSPQWARMDEQFF.